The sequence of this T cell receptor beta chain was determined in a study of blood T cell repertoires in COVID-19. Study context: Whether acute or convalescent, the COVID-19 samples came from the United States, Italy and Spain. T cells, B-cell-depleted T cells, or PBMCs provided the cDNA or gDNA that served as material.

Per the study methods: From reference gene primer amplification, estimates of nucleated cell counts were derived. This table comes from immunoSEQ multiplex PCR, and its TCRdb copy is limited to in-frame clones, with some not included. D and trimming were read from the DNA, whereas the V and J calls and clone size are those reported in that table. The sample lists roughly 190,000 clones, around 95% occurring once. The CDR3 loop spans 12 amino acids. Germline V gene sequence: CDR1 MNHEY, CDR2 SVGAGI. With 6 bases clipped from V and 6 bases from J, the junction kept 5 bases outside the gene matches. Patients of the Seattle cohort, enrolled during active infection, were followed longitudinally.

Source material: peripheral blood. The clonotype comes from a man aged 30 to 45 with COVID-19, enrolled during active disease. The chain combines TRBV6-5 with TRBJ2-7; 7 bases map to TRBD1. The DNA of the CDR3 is TGTGCCAGCAGACCACAGGGGTGCGAGCAGTACTTC. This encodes CASRPQGCEQYF.